This T cell receptor beta chain was identified during a study of graft-versus-host responses after intestinal transplantation. Concerning this clone itself: Its antigen is still unknown.

Clones were read by immunoSEQ multiplex PCR, and TCRdb kept only the in-frame ones, dropping some. The sample holds around 120,000 clones; less than 95% are singletons and the top ten take more than 0.15%. Study-wide findings and caveats: Early after transplant, HvG declines were associated with peak levels of circulating GvH clones.

The CDR3 has 19 amino acids. CDR1 MDHEN and CDR2 SYDVKM come from the germline V gene. The V and J ends lost 6 bases and 0 bases, in that order; junction bases with no gene match: 15. V is TRBV28 and J is TRBJ2-1; 9 bases match TRBD2. Sequencing was performed on unstimulated CD4+ T cells sorted from spleen or lymph node cells, taken before intestinal transplant. This TCR was sampled from a human donor who received an intestinal transplant. CDR3 nucleotide sequence: TGTGCCAGCAGCCGGAGTGGGCTAGCGGGGAGAAACTCCTACAATGAGCAGTTCTTC. This codes for CASSRSGLAGRNSYNEQFF.